This T cell receptor beta chain was sequenced during a study of T cell responses to AZD1222 COVID-19 vaccine. Study-level results: Females made up more of the donors, who were largely white British, and clonal diversity may have come out too low.

For this clone: As yet, its antigen is unknown.

CDR3 size: 18 residues. J gave up 9 bases and V 1 base, and 19 bases lay outside the gene matches. Germline lookup yields CDR1 SEHNR and CDR2 FQNEAQ (reference sequence). Some clones are missing from TCRdb's copy, which holds only in-frame ones; the method was immunoSEQ multiplex PCR. The repertoire consists of 140,000 to 150,000 clones, with 90% to 95% occurring once and the leading ten covering around 12%. This chain connects TRBV7-9 to TRBJ2-7, with TRBD1 matching over 9 bases. The clonotype was recovered from an adult who had recovered from COVID-19. This specimen consisted of peripheral blood, obtained after recovery from COVID-19. The CDR3 here is CASSLDYKDRGKRIVQYF. The CDR3 nucleotides are TGTGCCAGCAGCTTAGACTATAAGGACAGGGGCAAGAGGATCGTGCAGTACTTC.